The 9 T cell receptor beta chains presented below share a single source sample, sequenced in a study of cytomegalovirus exposure and HLA in healthy donors. Libraries were prepared by immunoSEQ multiplex PCR; TCRdb keeps only in-frame clonotypes and omits some of them. Among 220,000 or so clones listed, about nine tenths were seen once. The sample comprised PBMCs. The receptors shown here come from a woman younger than 30 in good health and CMV-seropositive.

The chain combines TRBV7-9 with TRBJ1-4; 10 nucleotides agree with TRBD1. Germline V gives CDR1 SEHNR, CDR2 FQNEAQ (reference sequence). Trimming cost V 5 bases and J 10 bases; bases outside gene matches: 7. The CDR3 loop spans 14 amino acids. CDR3 sequence (DNA): TGTGCCAGCAGCGAGACAGGGGGCAGGGGAAAACTGTTTTTT. The encoded protein is CASSETGGRGKLFF.

Concerning this clone: An end of the junction differs from the germline gene, which may be a read error. The rearrangement links TRBV2 to TRBJ2-7; tentative D call: TRBD2 (5 bases). Germline V gene data show CDR1 as SNHLY and CDR2 as FYNNEI. The CDR3 spans 11 residues. CDR3 bases: TGTGCCAGCAGTGAACCCGGGGTTTTGAACTTC. Translation gives CASSEPGVLNF.

The chain carries TRBV15 and TRBJ2-1, with TRBD2 matching 8 bases. This CDR3 has 17 residues. Germline trimming cut 0 bases from V and 0 bases from J; bases unmatched to any gene: 4. Looked up from germline, CDR1 is LNHNV and CDR2 is YYDKDF (reference sequence). CDR3 bases: TGTGCCACCAGCAGAGATCAGCGGGAGTTCTCCTACAATGAGCAGTTCTTC. Protein sequence: CATSRDQREFSYNEQFF. Together with reference TRBV15 and TRBJ2-1, the CDR3 gives the full variable domain: DAMVIQNPRYQVTQFGKPVTLSCSQTLNHNVMYWYQQKSSQAPKLLFHYYDKDFNNEADTPDNFQSRRPNTSFCFLDIRSPGLGDTAMYLCATSRDQREFSYNEQFFGPGTRLTVL.

The chain employs TRBV28 and TRBJ2-2; D is undetermined. The germline gives CDR1 MDHEN, CDR2 SYDVKM. The length of the CDR3 is 12 residues. The ends were cut back, 2 bases at V and 6 bases at J, with 4 bases in the middle. CDR3 sequence reads: CASSLLAGELFF. The CDR3 DNA follows: TGTGCCAGCAGTTTACTAGCCGGGGAGCTGTTTTTT.

The V gene is TRBV7-3, the J gene TRBJ2-1; TRBD2 agrees at 14 bases. Germline V CDR1 and CDR2: SGHTA, FQGTGA. The V and J ends lost 6 bases and 4 bases, in that order; junction bases with no gene match: 8. The CDR3 loop spans 17 amino acids. The CDR3, as DNA: TGTGCCAGCAGTAAGAGGGGACTAGCGGGAGTATACAATGAGCAGTTCTTC. Translated, it gives CASSKRGLAGVYNEQFF.

The rearrangement joins TRBV27 to TRBJ2-7; D perhaps matches TRBD1 (5 bases). The CDR3 is 15 amino acids. Trimming took 7 bases from V and 2 from J, leaving 18 bases between them. Looked up from germline, CDR1 is MNHEY and CDR2 is SMNVEV (reference sequence). The CDR3 DNA reads as TGTGCCAGCAACAAATTGATGGGCAGGGCCTACGAGCAGTACTTC. It specifies CASNKLMGRAYEQYF.

The chain combines TRBV4-1 with TRBJ1-5; tentative D call: TRBD1 (5 bases). Per germline, CDR1 MGHRA and CDR2 YSYEKL. Trimming cost V 2 bases and J 2 bases, with 13 bases left between them. CDR3 length: 16 residues. The CDR3 reads CASSQFTGKGNQPQHF. The CDR3, as DNA: TGCGCCAGCAGCCAATTTACAGGTAAAGGCAATCAGCCCCAGCATTTT.

Details on this clone: A single base separates this from a much larger clone, so it may be a read error. This chain connects TRBV6-5 to TRBJ2-2; 8 nucleotides align to TRBD1. From germline, CDR1 is MNHEY and CDR2 SVGAGI. Unmatched junction bases numbered 0, after V lost 6 bases and J lost 3 bases. The CDR3 has 13 amino acids. In DNA, the CDR3 is TGTGCCAGCAGGACAGGGGACACCGGGGAGCTGTTTTTT. Its translation is CASRTGDTGELFF.

The DNA for the CDR3 is TGTGCCAGCAGCCCGACAGGGATGGCGACCCAGTACTTC. It is translated as CASSPTGMATQYF. The chain carries TRBV5-4 and TRBJ2-5; 7 nucleotides agree with TRBD1. Germline CDR1 reads SGHNT; CDR2 reads YYREEE (reference sequence). V trimming: 4 bases; J trimming: 7 bases; junction bases outside the gene matches: 7. The CDR3 runs to 13 residues. Combining the CDR3 with reference TRBV5-4 and TRBJ2-5 gives the whole variable domain ETGVTQSPTHLIKTRGQQVTLRCSSQSGHNTVSWYQQALGQGPQFIFQYYREEENGRGNFPPRFSGLQFPNYSSELNVNALELDDSALYLCASSPTGMATQYFGPGTRLLVL.